The 25 T cell receptor beta chains below all came from one sample that was sequenced in a study of Ad26.COV2.S vaccination and SARS-CoV-2 variants. The treatment is: over 15 received Ad26.COV2.S at low or high dose, single or two shots; roughly five received placebo; per-sample allocation not given. Samples came from day 63 after the first vaccine or placebo injection. Repertoires were generated with immunoSEQ multiplex PCR, while TCRdb's copy carries only in-frame clones and drops some. The sample consists of about 680,000 clones, more than 70% of them appearing once. Sample: peripheral blood, taken in a trial of Ad26.COV2.S vaccine versus placebo. Receptor source: a person aged 18 to 59 who received the Ad26.COV2.S COVID-19 vaccine or a placebo.

This sequence joins TRBV6-5 and TRBJ1-1; TRBD1 aligns across 10 bases. The CDR3 totals 15 residues. V dropped 0 bases and J dropped 4; count of bases not matched to a gene: 2. Germline V gene sequence: CDR1 MNHEY, CDR2 SVGAGI. In DNA, the CDR3 is TGTGCCAGCAGTTACTCGGACAGGGGGGTCACTGAAGCTTTCTTT. It translates to CASSYSDRGVTEAFF.

The rearrangement uses TRBV11-2 and TRBJ2-1; D gene ambiguous. The V gene's germline CDR1 is SGHAT and CDR2 FQNNGV. Trimming removed 4 bases at V and 3 bases at J, with 16 bases between. There are 16 residues in the CDR3. The CDR3 coding sequence is TGTGCCAGCAGCTCGGGCGGTGGCCTTCACTACAATGAGCAGTTCTTC. It is translated as CASSSGGGLHYNEQFF.

The rearrangement links TRBV6-6 to TRBJ1-6, with D possibly being TRBD1 (6 bases). The germline V and J ends were trimmed by 8 bases and 3 bases, with 8 bases remaining between them. This CDR3 region has 13 residues. Per the germline V gene, CDR1 is MNHNY and CDR2 is SVGAGI (reference sequence). DNA of the CDR3: TGTGCCAGCGGGGACAACTATAATTCACCCCTCCACTTT. Its protein product is CASGDNYNSPLHF.

J is TRBJ2-6 and V is TRBV19, with D unclear. Germline V gene data show CDR1 as LNHDA and CDR2 as SQIVND (reference sequence). V was clipped by 2 bases and J by 2 bases, with 13 bases between them. This CDR3 has 17 amino acids. The CDR3 coding sequence is TGTGCCAGTAGTATACCCCTCACGGCAACTGGGGCCAACGTCCTGACTTTC. It yields the protein CASSIPLTATGANVLTF.

The J gene is TRBJ2-7, the V gene TRBV6-5; D may be TRBD2 (6 bases). V lost 0 bases, J lost 5 bases, and 14 bases lay in between. Germline V gene data show CDR1 as MNHEY and CDR2 as SVGAGI. The CDR3 is 15 residues long. In DNA, the CDR3 is TGTGCCAGCAGTTACTCCGTGGGGAGGTTTCACGAGCAGTACTTC. Translation gives CASSYSVGRFHEQYF.

The genes are TRBV11-3 and TRBJ1-2; no clear D gene. Germline CDR1 SGHNT, CDR2 YENEEA. Between the trimmed V and J ends, which lost 2 bases and 6 bases, there was a span of 13 bases. The CDR3 length is 14 residues. Here the CDR3 reads CASSLKRVWDGYTF. In nucleotides, the CDR3 is TGTGCCAGCAGCTTAAAAAGGGTGTGGGATGGCTACACCTTC. The full variable domain, with the rest looked up from reference TRBV11-3 and TRBJ1-2, is EAGVVQSPRYKIIEKKQPVAFWCNPISGHNTLYWYLQNLGQGPELLIRYENEEAVDDSQLPKDRFSAERLKGVDSTLKIQPAELGDSAVYLCASSLKRVWDGYTFGSGTRLTVV.

This chain uses TRBV6-2 or TRBV6-3 with TRBJ1-5; D is undetermined. Germline-derived CDR1 and CDR2 are MNHEY and SVGEGT. V was pared by 6 bases and J by 1 base, with 10 bases between. The CDR3 is 14 residues long. The CDR3 DNA sequence: TGTGCCAGCAGCCACTCCCGGAGCAATCAGCCCCAGCATTTT. Encoded protein: CASSHSRSNQPQHF.

The J gene is TRBJ1-5, the V gene TRBV7-9, with no clear D. Deletions cut 3 bases from V and 0 bases from J, with 3 bases between. This CDR3 region has 13 residues. In germline, CDR1 is SEHNR, CDR2 FQNEAQ (reference sequence). CDR3 residues: CASSFISNQPQHF. The CDR3, as DNA: TGTGCCAGCAGCTTTATTAGCAATCAGCCCCAGCATTTT. Full variable domain (remainder filled in from reference TRBV7-9 and TRBJ1-5): DTGVSQNPRHKITKRGQNVTFRCDPISEHNRLYWYRQTLGQGPEFLTYFQNEAQLEKSRLLSDRFSAERPKGSFSTLEIQRTEQGDSAMYLCASSFISNQPQHFGDGTRLSIL.

The V call is TRBV7-2, the J call TRBJ1-6; D is undetermined. Trimming left V 2 bases short and J 0 bases short, with 5 bases between. This CDR3 is built from 15 residues. Looked up from germline, CDR1 is SGHTA and CDR2 is FQGNSA. The chain's CDR3 is CASSLQSSYNSPLHF. CDR3 nucleotides: TGTGCCAGCAGCTTACAGAGCTCCTATAATTCACCCCTCCACTTT. Full variable domain (missing parts from reference TRBV7-2 and TRBJ1-6): GAGVSQSPSNKVTEKGKDVELRCDPISGHTALYWYRQSLGQGLEFLIYFQGNSAPDKSGLPSDRFSAERTGGSVSTLTIQRTQQEDSAVYLCASSLQSSYNSPLHFGNGTRLTVT.

The J gene is TRBJ2-2, the V gene TRBV10-1; D is undetermined. This CDR3 region has 14 residues. Germline CDR1 reads WNHNN; CDR2 reads SYGVQD (reference sequence). Trimming removed 4 bases from V and 7 bases from J, with 13 bases in between. The CDR3 sequence: CASSVSMESGELFF. Here the CDR3 DNA reads TGCGCCAGCAGTGTGTCGATGGAGAGCGGGGAGCTGTTTTTT.

Only a few counts were recorded for this clone. The CDR3 here is CASSLAGGGQPQHF. CDR3 DNA sequence: TGTGCCAGCAGCTTGGCCGGCGGGGGCCAGCCCCAGCATTTT. The rearrangement links TRBV5-4 to TRBJ1-5, with a tentative D call TRBD1 (6 bases). The V gene's germline CDR1 is SGHNT and CDR2 YYREEE (reference sequence). The CDR3 has 14 amino acids. Deletions cut 0 bases from V and 7 bases from J, with 11 bases between.

The V call is TRBV2, the J call TRBJ1-6; D gene ambiguous. Germline CDR1 is SNHLY and CDR2 is FYNNEI. The CDR3 is made up of 15 amino acids. V lost 8 bases to trimming and J lost 5 bases, with 16 bases between them. The CDR3, as DNA: TGTGCCAGCGTCCTCGGGCCTAACCATAATTCACCCCTCCACTTT. Its translation is CASVLGPNHNSPLHF.

The chain recombines TRBV4-2 with TRBJ1-5, with TRBD1 as a possible D gene (6 bases). The CDR3 length is 15 residues. With 4 bases removed from V and 7 bases from J, the gap between germline ends came to 17 bases. CDR1 and CDR2 (germline): LGHNA, YNFKEQ. CDR3 in amino acids: CASSLRTDPGQPQHF. The CDR3 nucleotides are TGTGCCAGCAGCCTTAGGACAGACCCAGGCCAGCCCCAGCATTTT.

The table lists this clone with a few counts. The chain joins TRBV4-2 to TRBJ1-6, with TRBD1 identical over 8 bases. This CDR3 has 16 amino acids. The germline CDR1 and CDR2 sequences are LGHNA and YNFKEQ. Unmatched junction bases numbered 4, after V lost 0 bases and J lost 6 bases. The CDR3 region is CASSQDRTGINSPLHF. In DNA form, the CDR3 reads TGTGCCAGCAGCCAAGACCGGACAGGGATTAATTCACCCCTCCACTTT.

V is TRBV27 and J is TRBJ1-2; 7 bases are a match to TRBD1. With 4 bases clipped from V and 4 bases from J, the junction kept 3 bases outside the gene matches. The length of the CDR3 is 13 residues. The germline V gene has CDR1 MNHEY and CDR2 SMNVEV (reference sequence). CDR3 sequence (DNA): TGTGCCAGCAGTTCGACAGGGATCTATGGCTACACCTTC. Translated: CASSSTGIYGYTF.

CDR3 sequence reads: CASSRAGGVSYEQYF. The CDR3 DNA reads TGTGCCAGCAGCCGTGCAGGGGGCGTCTCCTACGAGCAGTACTTC. The chain has TRBV6-5 and TRBJ2-7; the match to TRBD1 covers 8 bases. Germline V gives CDR1 MNHEY, CDR2 SVGAGI. The V gene end was trimmed by 6 bases and the J gene end by 0 bases; junction bases not matched to a gene: 7. This CDR3 is 15 amino acids long.

This chain joins TRBV21-1 and TRBJ1-5. TRBV21-1 is a pseudogene segment. The CDR3 contains 13 residues. The CDR3 here is CASSTEHNQPQHF. The CDR3 DNA follows: TGTGCCAGCTCTACCGAACACAATCAGCCCCAGCATTTT.

The V gene is TRBV30, the J gene TRBJ1-2; no clear D gene. V was clipped by 1 base and J by 4 bases, with 10 bases between them. Germline assignment: CDR1 GTSNPN and CDR2 SVGIG (reference sequence). This CDR3 contains 13 residues. The CDR3 reads CAWSAISVYGYTF. CDR3 nucleotide sequence: TGTGCCTGGAGTGCCATAAGCGTCTATGGCTACACCTTC.

The V gene is TRBV11-3, the J gene TRBJ2-2; D possibly corresponds to TRBD2 (6 bases). Trimming removed 5 bases from V and 4 bases from J, with 17 bases in between. Germline CDR1 and CDR2: SGHNT and YENEEA. The CDR3 totals 16 residues. This CDR3 is CASSHVAGTGTGELFF. CDR3 bases: TGTGCCAGCAGCCATGTTGCGGGGACGGGCACCGGGGAGCTGTTTTTT. Full variable domain (rest looked up from reference TRBV11-3 and TRBJ2-2): EAGVVQSPRYKIIEKKQPVAFWCNPISGHNTLYWYLQNLGQGPELLIRYENEEAVDDSQLPKDRFSAERLKGVDSTLKIQPAELGDSAVYLCASSHVAGTGTGELFFGEGSRLTVL.

V is TRBV9 and J is TRBJ2-7, with 10 bases matching TRBD2. This CDR3 has 14 residues. With V trimmed by 0 bases and J by 4 bases, 1 base remained unmatched. Germline assignment: CDR1 SGDLS and CDR2 YYNGEE. Here the CDR3 reads CASSVEAGGYEQYF. CDR3 coding DNA: TGTGCCAGCAGCGTAGAAGCGGGAGGGTACGAGCAGTACTTC.

This sequence joins TRBV30 and TRBJ2-7, with D perhaps matching TRBD2 (5 bases). This CDR3 has 13 amino acids. Germline V gives CDR1 GTSNPN, CDR2 SVGIG (reference sequence). Trimming stripped 6 bases from V and 6 bases from J, with 18 bases between. CDR3 sequence: CACGRGLYGEQYF. CDR3 DNA: TGTGCCTGTGGACGCGGGCTCTACGGCGAGCAGTACTTC.

The chain joins TRBV6-5 to TRBJ1-5; no clear D. The ends were cut back, 4 bases at V and 7 bases at J, with 14 bases in the middle. CDR3 length equals 14 residues. Germline CDR1 is MNHEY and CDR2 is SVGAGI. The CDR3 is CASSLEPSSQPQHF. CDR3 nucleotide sequence: TGTGCCAGCAGTTTAGAGCCATCGTCGCAGCCCCAGCATTTT.

This chain links TRBV6-5 with TRBJ1-2; D not certain. V was shortened by 0 bases and J by 4 bases, with 6 bases between the two germline ends. The CDR3 is 13 amino acids. Per the germline V gene, CDR1 is MNHEY and CDR2 is SVGAGI. In nucleotides, the CDR3 is TGTGCCAGCAGTTACTCGAGTGTCTATGGCTACACCTTC. It yields the protein CASSYSSVYGYTF.

The genes are TRBV24-1 and TRBJ1-6; D is undetermined. The V end lost 3 bases, the J end lost 7 bases, and 12 bases lay between the germline ends. CDR3 size: 15 residues. Germline CDR1 and CDR2: KGHDR and SFDVKD. CDR3 sequence (DNA): TGTGCCACCAGTGATAATAAAAGGGCGAATTCACCCCTCCACTTT. Encoded protein: CATSDNKRANSPLHF.

Here the CDR3 DNA reads TGTGCCACCAGCAGAGATAGGGAGGGAGGGACCCAGTACTTC. As protein: CATSRDREGGTQYF. J is TRBJ2-5 and V is TRBV15; 7 positions agree with TRBD2. J lost 7 bases, V lost 0 bases, and 5 bases had no gene match. Germline loops: CDR1 LNHNV, CDR2 YYDKDF (reference sequence). The CDR3 has 14 residues.